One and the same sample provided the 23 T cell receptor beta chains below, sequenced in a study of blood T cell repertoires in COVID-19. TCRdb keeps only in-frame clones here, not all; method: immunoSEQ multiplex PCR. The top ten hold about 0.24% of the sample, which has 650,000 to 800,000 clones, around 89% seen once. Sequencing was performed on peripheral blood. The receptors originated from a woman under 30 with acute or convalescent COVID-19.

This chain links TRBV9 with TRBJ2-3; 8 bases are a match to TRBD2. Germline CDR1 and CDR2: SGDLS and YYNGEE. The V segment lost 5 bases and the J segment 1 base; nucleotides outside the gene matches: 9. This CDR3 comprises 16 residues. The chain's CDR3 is CASRLGATSGTDTQYF. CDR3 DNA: TGTGCCAGCAGGTTGGGGGCGACTAGCGGCACAGATACGCAGTATTTT.

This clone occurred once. The CDR3 DNA sequence: TGTGCCAGTACAGGGCCCGGCTCTGGAAACACCATATATTTT. It translates to CASTGPGSGNTIYF. The genes are TRBV19 and TRBJ1-3, with D perhaps TRBD1 (5 bases). The length of the CDR3 is 14 residues. The V end lost 7 bases, the J end lost 0 bases, and 10 bases lay between the germline ends. The germline gives CDR1 LNHDA, CDR2 SQIVND (reference sequence).

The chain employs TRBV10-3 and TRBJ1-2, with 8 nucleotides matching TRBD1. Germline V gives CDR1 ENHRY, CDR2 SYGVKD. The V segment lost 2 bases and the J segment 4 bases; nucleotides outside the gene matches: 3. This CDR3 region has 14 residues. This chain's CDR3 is CAISEPDRAYGYTF. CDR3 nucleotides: TGTGCCATCAGTGAGCCGGACAGGGCCTATGGCTACACCTTC.

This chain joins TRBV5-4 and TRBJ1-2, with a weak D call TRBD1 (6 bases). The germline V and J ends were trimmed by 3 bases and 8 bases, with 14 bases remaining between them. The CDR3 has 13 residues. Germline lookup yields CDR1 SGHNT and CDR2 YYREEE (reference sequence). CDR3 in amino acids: CASSYNRELGYTF. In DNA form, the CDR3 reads TGTGCCAGCAGCTACAACAGGGAGTTGGGCTACACCTTC.

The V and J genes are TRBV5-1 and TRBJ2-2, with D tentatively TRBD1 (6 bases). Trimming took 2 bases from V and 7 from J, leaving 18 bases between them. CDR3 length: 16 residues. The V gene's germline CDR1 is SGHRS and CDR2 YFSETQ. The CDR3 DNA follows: TGCGCCAGCAGCTTTATAAATAGGGGGTTGGACGGGGAGCTGTTTTTT. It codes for CASSFINRGLDGELFF.

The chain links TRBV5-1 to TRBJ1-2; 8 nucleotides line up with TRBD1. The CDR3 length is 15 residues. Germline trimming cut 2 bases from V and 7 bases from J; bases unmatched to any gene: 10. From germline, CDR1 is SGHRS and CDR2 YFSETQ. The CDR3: CASSFGSRGPVGYTF. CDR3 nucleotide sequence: TGCGCCAGCAGCTTTGGAAGCAGGGGGCCAGTTGGCTACACCTTC. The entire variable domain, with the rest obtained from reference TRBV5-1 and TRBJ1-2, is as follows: KAGVTQTPRYLIKTRGQQVTLSCSPISGHRSVSWYQQTPGQGLQFLFEYFSETQRNKGNFPGRFSGRQFSNSRSEMNVSTLELGDSALYLCASSFGSRGPVGYTFGSGTRLTVV.

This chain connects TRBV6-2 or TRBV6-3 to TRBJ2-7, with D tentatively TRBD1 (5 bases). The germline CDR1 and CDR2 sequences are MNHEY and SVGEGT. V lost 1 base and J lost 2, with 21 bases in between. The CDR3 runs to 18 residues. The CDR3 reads CASSYYPKQVSLTYEQYF. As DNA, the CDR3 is TGTGCCAGCAGTTACTATCCGAAACAGGTATCCCTCACCTACGAGCAGTACTTC.

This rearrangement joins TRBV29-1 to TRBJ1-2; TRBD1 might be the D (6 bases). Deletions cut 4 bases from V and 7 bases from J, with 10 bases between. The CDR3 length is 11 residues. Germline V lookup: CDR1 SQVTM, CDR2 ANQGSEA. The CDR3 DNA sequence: TGCAGCGTTGCACAGGGAAGTGGCTACACCTTC. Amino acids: CSVAQGSGYTF.

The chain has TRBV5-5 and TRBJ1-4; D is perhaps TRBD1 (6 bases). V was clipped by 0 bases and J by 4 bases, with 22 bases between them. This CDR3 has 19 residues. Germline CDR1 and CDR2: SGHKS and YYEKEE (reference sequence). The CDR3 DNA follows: TGTGCCAGCAGCTTGGGTCCCTTCTACAGGGAAGGGGTTAATGAAAAACTGTTTTTT. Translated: CASSLGPFYREGVNEKLFF.

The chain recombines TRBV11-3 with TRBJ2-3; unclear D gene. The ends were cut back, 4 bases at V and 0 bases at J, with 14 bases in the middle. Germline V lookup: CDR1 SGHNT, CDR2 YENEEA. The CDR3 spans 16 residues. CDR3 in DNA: TGTGCCAGCAGCTCTATCCACTTTGTAAGCACAGATACGCAGTATTTT. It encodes CASSSIHFVSTDTQYF.

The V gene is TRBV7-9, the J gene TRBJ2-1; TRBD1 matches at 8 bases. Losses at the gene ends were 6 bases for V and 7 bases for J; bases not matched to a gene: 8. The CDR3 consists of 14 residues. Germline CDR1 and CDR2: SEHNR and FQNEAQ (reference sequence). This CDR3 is CASRIQGEVNEQFF. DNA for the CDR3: TGTGCCAGCAGGATACAGGGGGAGGTTAATGAGCAGTTCTTC.

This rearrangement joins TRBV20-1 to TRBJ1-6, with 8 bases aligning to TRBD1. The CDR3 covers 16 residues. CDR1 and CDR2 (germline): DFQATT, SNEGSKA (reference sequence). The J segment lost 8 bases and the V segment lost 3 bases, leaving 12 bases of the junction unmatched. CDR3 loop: CSASSFRGQDYSPLHF. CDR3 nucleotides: TGCAGTGCTAGTAGTTTTAGGGGACAGGATTATTCACCCCTCCACTTT.

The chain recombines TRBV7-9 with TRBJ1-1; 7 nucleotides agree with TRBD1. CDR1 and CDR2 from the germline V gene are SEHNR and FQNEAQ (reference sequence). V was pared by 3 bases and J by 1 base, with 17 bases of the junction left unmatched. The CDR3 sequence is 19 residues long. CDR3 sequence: CASSFDTRYRGIRNTEAFF. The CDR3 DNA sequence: TGTGCCAGCAGCTTCGACACACGATACAGGGGAATAAGGAACACTGAAGCTTTCTTT.

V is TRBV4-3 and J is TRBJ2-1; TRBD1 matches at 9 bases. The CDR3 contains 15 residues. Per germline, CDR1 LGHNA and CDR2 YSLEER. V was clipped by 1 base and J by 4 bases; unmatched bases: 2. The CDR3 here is CASSQGDRVYNEQFF. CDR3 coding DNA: TGCGCCAGCAGCCAAGGGGACAGGGTATACAATGAGCAGTTCTTC.

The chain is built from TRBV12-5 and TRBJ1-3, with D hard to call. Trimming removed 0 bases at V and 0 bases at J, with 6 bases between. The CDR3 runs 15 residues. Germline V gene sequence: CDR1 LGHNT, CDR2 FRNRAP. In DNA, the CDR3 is TGTGCTAGTGGTTTGGTACAGAGCTCTGGAAACACCATATATTTT. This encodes CASGLVQSSGNTIYF.

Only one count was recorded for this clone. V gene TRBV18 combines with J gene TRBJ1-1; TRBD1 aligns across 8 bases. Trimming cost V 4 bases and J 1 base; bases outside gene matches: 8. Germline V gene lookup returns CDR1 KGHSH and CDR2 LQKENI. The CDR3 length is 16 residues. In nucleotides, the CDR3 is TGTGCCAGCTCACTCCGGGACAGGTGGAGGAACACTGAAGCTTTCTTT. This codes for CASSLRDRWRNTEAFF.

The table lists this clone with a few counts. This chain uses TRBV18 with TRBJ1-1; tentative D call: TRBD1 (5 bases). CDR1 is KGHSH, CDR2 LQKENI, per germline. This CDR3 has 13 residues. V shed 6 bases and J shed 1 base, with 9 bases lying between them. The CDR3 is CASSPDKNTEAFF. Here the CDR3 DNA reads TGTGCCAGCTCCCCGGACAAGAACACTGAAGCTTTCTTT.

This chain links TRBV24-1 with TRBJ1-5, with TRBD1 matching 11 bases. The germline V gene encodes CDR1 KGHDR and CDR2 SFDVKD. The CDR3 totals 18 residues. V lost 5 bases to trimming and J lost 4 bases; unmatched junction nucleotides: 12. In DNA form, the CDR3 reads TGTGCCACCAGTGCCCAGACTTCCGGGACAGGGGGTAATCAGCCCCAGCATTTT. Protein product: CATSAQTSGTGGNQPQHF.

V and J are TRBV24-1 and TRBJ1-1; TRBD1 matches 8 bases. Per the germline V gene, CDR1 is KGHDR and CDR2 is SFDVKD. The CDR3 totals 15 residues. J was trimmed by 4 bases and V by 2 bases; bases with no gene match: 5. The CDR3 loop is CATSDSDREVTEAFF. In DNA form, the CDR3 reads TGTGCCACCAGTGATTCGGACAGGGAGGTCACTGAAGCTTTCTTT.

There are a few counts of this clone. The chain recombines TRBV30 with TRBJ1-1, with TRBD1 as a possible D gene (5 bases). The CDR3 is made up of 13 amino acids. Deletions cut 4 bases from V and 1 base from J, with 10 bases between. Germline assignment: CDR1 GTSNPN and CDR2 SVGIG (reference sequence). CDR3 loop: CAWKGRGNTEAFF. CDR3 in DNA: TGTGCCTGGAAGGGGAGGGGGAACACTGAAGCTTTCTTT.

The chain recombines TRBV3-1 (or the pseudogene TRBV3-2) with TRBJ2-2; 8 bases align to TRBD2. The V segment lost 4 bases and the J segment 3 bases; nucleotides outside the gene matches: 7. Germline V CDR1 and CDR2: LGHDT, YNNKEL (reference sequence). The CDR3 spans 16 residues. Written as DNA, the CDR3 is TGTGCCAGCAGCCTTTCCGGGACTAGTGACACCGGGGAGCTGTTTTTT. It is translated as CASSLSGTSDTGELFF.

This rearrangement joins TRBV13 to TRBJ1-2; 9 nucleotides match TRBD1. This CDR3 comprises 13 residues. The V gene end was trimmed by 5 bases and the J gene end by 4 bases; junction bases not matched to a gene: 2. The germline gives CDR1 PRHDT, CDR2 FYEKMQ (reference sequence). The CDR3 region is CASSVTGGYGYTF. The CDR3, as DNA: TGTGCCAGCAGCGTGACAGGGGGCTATGGCTACACCTTC.

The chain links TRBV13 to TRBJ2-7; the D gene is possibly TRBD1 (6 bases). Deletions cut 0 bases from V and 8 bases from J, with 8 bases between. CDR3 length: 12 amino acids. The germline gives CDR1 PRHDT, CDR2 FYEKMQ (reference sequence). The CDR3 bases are TGTGCCAGCAGCTTAGGTAGGGACAAGCAGTACTTC. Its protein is CASSLGRDKQYF.